Given below is one T cell receptor beta chain in context. The antigen is undetermined. The CDR3 has 15 residues. CDR1 SGHTA and CDR2 FQGNSA come from the germline V gene. The V end was cut by 5 bases, the J end by 0 bases, with 12 bases between. Random hexamers served to reverse transcribe about 0.45 to 1 ug RNA. TCRdb reprocessed the immunoSEQ multiplex PCR reads via MiXCR and lists one record per CDR3 protein. The table lists 150,000 to 200,000 distinct CDR3 sequences, around 94% of them singletons. CD8+ and CD4+ T cells taken from blood had their TCR beta sequenced. Purification of the CD8+ and CD4+ T cells relied on negative isolation, and TEMRA cells underwent FACS enrichment. The data were obtained in a study of CD8 T cells in Susac syndrome. Study-level findings and limits: The study conceded that its TCR sequencing and HLA analysis involved relatively few individuals.

The chain employs TRBV7-2 and TRBJ2-3; D not certain. The sample comprised CD4+ T cells from PBMCs. This TCR came from a human donor in good health. The CDR3 sequence is CASSPTMGSTDTQYF. CDR3 nucleotide sequence: TGTGCCAGCAGCCCGACGATGGGGAGCACAGATACGCAGTATTTT.